This T cell receptor beta chain stems from a study of early T cells in non-severe SARS-CoV-2 infection. At the level of the study: Sequencing of unsorted whole blood was done on bulk RNA, leaving chains unpaired. Study results and caveats: Sequences matched to VDJdb favored anti-spike CD8 responses, while private and CD4 specificities were missed.

Germline CDR1 MNHNS, CDR2 SASEGT. Losses at the gene ends were 0 bases for V and 4 bases for J; bases not matched to a gene: 3. The CDR3 consists of 16 residues. cDNA molecules, individually, were tagged with unique molecular identifiers. TCRdb re-derived calls from the 5' RACE reads in MiXCR, one entry per CDR3 protein. This sample yields approximately 81,000 distinct CDR3 sequences, of which around 15% are seen a single time; roughly 3% belongs to the top ten. Many counts were recorded for this clonotype. What it recognizes is unknown. This chain links TRBV6-1 with TRBJ2-3; 11 nucleotides line up with TRBD1. The TCR sequence derives from an adult who was a healthcare worker with PCR-confirmed SARS-CoV-2 infection or an uninfected control (not recorded which). Sequencing was performed on whole blood. The CDR3 loop is CASSEAPGQGADTQYF. CDR3 in DNA: TGTGCCAGCAGTGAAGCGCCGGGACAGGGGGCAGATACGCAGTATTTT.